A single sample is the source of the 5 T cell receptor beta chains below, sequenced in a study of blood T cell repertoires in COVID-19. Generated by immunoSEQ multiplex PCR, the TCRdb table keeps only in-frame clones and is missing some. This sample yields 200,000 or so clones, of which just under 85% are seen a single time; 0.95% belongs to the top ten. The specimen sequenced was peripheral blood. Receptors originate from a man in his 60s with COVID-19, enrolled during active disease.

The chain combines TRBV7-2 with TRBJ1-2; D gene ambiguous. Trimming took 5 bases from V and 4 from J, leaving 17 bases between them. The CDR3 spans 15 residues. Germline loops: CDR1 SGHTA, CDR2 FQGNSA. The CDR3 spells CASSLSEGSRYGYTF. CDR3 coding DNA: TGTGCCAGCAGCCTCAGCGAGGGCTCTCGCTATGGCTACACCTTC.

The genes are TRBV2 and TRBJ1-1, with D tentatively TRBD1 (6 bases). This CDR3 has 14 amino acids. Trimming took off 6 bases at V and 1 base at J, with 12 bases between the two ends. From germline, CDR1 is SNHLY and CDR2 FYNNEI. In DNA form, the CDR3 reads TGTGCCAGCAGACAGGGTCTGGGGAACACTGAAGCTTTCTTT. Translating gives CASRQGLGNTEAFF. Complete variable domain (other parts from reference TRBV2 and TRBJ1-1): EPEVTQTPSHQVTQMGQEVILRCVPISNHLYFYWYRQILGQKVEFLVSFYNNEISEKSEIFDDQFSVERPDGSNFTLKIRSTKLEDSAMYFCASRQGLGNTEAFFGQGTRLTVV.

The V call is TRBV5-6, the J call TRBJ1-2; D remains unclear. The CDR3 totals 15 residues. V shed 4 bases and J shed 4 bases, with 17 bases lying between them. Per germline, CDR1 SGHDT and CDR2 YYEEEE. CDR3 DNA: TGTGCCAGCAGCCTGGGCCTAGTAAGGAGCTATGGCTACACCTTC. Its translation: CASSLGLVRSYGYTF. Filled out from reference TRBV5-6 and TRBJ1-2, the complete variable domain reads DAGVTQSPTHLIKTRGQQVTLRCSPKSGHDTVSWYQQALGQGPQFIFQYYEEEERQRGNFPDRFSGHQFPNYSSELNVNALLLGDSALYLCASSLGLVRSYGYTFGSGTRLTVV.

This sequence joins TRBV27 and TRBJ2-7; 8 nucleotides align to TRBD1. This CDR3 spans 15 amino acids. The V gene end was trimmed by 2 bases and the J gene end by 2 bases; junction bases not matched to a gene: 5. Germline loops: CDR1 MNHEY, CDR2 SMNVEV (reference sequence). CDR3 DNA: TGTGCCAGCAGTTTAATAGGACAGGGAACCTACGAGCAGTACTTC. Its translation: CASSLIGQGTYEQYF.

This clone occurred a few times. The chain has TRBV4-2 and TRBJ1-4, with D possibly matching TRBD1 (5 bases). Germline-derived CDR1 and CDR2 are LGHNA and YNFKEQ. The CDR3 consists of 16 residues. The V end lost 0 bases, the J end lost 4 bases, and 12 bases lay between the germline ends. The CDR3 nucleotides are TGTGCCAGCAGCCAAGATGTCGGGGGATATAATGAAAAACTGTTTTTT. Residues: CASSQDVGGYNEKLFF.